Following are 15 T cell receptor beta chains from one sample sequenced in a study of CD8+CD57+ T cells in acquired aplastic anemia (dated by TCRdb to 2016 to 2019). The sequencing machine was an Illumina HiSeq 2000. Profiling of TCR beta VDJ combinations and CDR3 sequences used genomic DNA as the template. Using fastp trimming at Q25 and MiXCR clonotype assembly, TCRdb reanalyzed the public sequencing data and kept in-frame beta chains. Records with the same CDR3 protein are collapsed into one entry carrying the most frequent genes and DNA. This sample lists 400,000 to 450,000 distinct CDR3 sequences; roughly 64% were detected once. The ten largest make up less than 4% of the sample. The material sequenced was sorted CD4+, CD8+, or CD8+CD57+ T cells (not recorded which) from PBMCs. The receptors come from a human donor in good health, serving as a control.

This clonotype was counted many times. The V and J genes are TRBV6-2 or TRBV6-3 and TRBJ1-1; 7 nucleotides agree with TRBD1. CDR1 is MNHEY, CDR2 SVGEGT, per germline. This CDR3 region has 12 residues. V was clipped by 6 bases and J by 3 bases; unmatched bases: 1. The CDR3 nucleotides read TGTGCCAGCAGCAGGGGGTACACTGAAGCTTTCTTT. Translated, it gives CASSRGYTEAFF.

At least ten counts were recorded for this clonotype. CDR3 protein: CASSEWEVYGYTF. CDR3 sequence (DNA): TGTGCCAGCAGTGAATGGGAGGTCTATGGCTACACCTTC. The chain combines TRBV6-1 with TRBJ1-2, with no clear D. The CDR3 is made up of 13 amino acids. In germline, CDR1 is MNHNS, CDR2 SASEGT. V lost 2 bases, J lost 4 bases, and 8 bases lay in between.

Comment on this clonotype: Germline is not matched at one junction end, which may reflect a read error. The chain combines TRBV2 with TRBJ1-1, with D hard to call. The CDR3 covers 14 residues. Germline loops: CDR1 SNHLY, CDR2 FYNNEI. Here the CDR3 DNA reads TGTGCCAGCCATTTAAACGGTGACAACACTGTAGGGCTATTT. It translates to CASHLNGDNTVGLF.

This clonotype was detected a few times. The chain recombines TRBV20-1 with TRBJ2-2, with 10 nucleotides matching TRBD2. The CDR3 length is 16 residues. Germline CDR1 reads DFQATT; CDR2 reads SNEGSKA (reference sequence). J lost 3 bases, V lost 0 bases, and 4 bases had no gene match. CDR3: CSAREERGGDTGELFF. The CDR3 region has the DNA TGCAGTGCTAGAGAGGAGCGGGGGGGAGACACCGGGGAGCTGTTTTTT.

Regarding this clonotype: A read error may account for a junction end that differs from germline. The chain is built from TRBV7-2 and TRBJ2-6; D possibly corresponds to TRBD1 (5 bases). There are 16 residues in the CDR3. The germline V gene encodes CDR1 SGHTA and CDR2 FQGNSA. CDR3 in DNA: TGTGCCAGCAGCTTCAGAGAGAACTCTGGGGCCAACGCCCTGACTTTC. Amino acids: CASSFRENSGANALTF.

Points on this clonotype: At one of its ends the junction is not consistent with the germline gene, which may arise from a read error. This chain uses TRBV9 with TRBJ1-6, with D unclear. From germline, CDR1 is SGDLS and CDR2 YYNGEE. The CDR3 is 15 residues long. The chain's CDR3 is CTSSLTGAGNSPLHF. The CDR3 region has the DNA TGTACCAGCAGCTTAACCGGCGCGGGGAATTCACCCCTCCACTTT.

Worth noting for this clonotype: Without the conserved terminal phenylalanine or tryptophan, this CDR3 likely stems from a read error. The V gene is TRBV7-8, the J gene TRBJ2-3; D remains unclear. V gave up 1 base and J gave up 11 bases, with 13 bases separating them. Germline V gene data show CDR1 as SGHVS and CDR2 as FQNEAQ. The CDR3 spans 13 residues. The CDR3 DNA is TGTGCCAGCAGCTTAGAGGGCGCTGGAGTGCAGTATTGC. The encoded protein is CASSLEGAGVQYC.

This clonotype was observed at least ten times. This chain uses TRBV5-1 with TRBJ1-4, with a weak D call TRBD1 (5 bases). Trimming removed 5 bases at V and 7 bases at J, with 15 bases between. CDR3 length: 14 residues. Germline CDR1 and CDR2: SGHRS and YFSETQ. The CDR3, as DNA: TGCGCCAGCAGTTGGGACGCCACGGGTGAAAAACTGTTTTTT. Protein sequence: CASSWDATGEKLFF. The complete variable domain, with remaining parts taken from reference TRBV5-1 and TRBJ1-4, reads KAGVTQTPRYLIKTRGQQVTLSCSPISGHRSVSWYQQTPGQGLQFLFEYFSETQRNKGNFPGRFSGRQFSNSRSEMNVSTLELGDSALYLCASSWDATGEKLFFGSGTQLSVL.

In its sample, this clonotype was seen many times. This chain links TRBV6-2 or TRBV6-3 with TRBJ2-5, with D maybe TRBD2 (6 bases). The germline V and J ends were trimmed by 5 bases and 5 bases, with 18 bases remaining between them. This CDR3 comprises 15 residues. The germline CDR1 and CDR2 sequences are MNHEY and SVGEGT. CDR3 DNA sequence: TGTGCCAGCAGTAAGACTAGATTGGGGACGGAGACCCAGTACTTC. Protein product: CASSKTRLGTETQYF.

This clonotype was counted ten times or more. The chain uses TRBV5-1 and TRBJ2-7; D is perhaps TRBD1 (6 bases). CDR3 length equals 14 residues. CDR1 is SGHRS, CDR2 YFSETQ, per germline. Trimming shortened V by 4 bases and J by 2 bases, and 13 bases separated the two germline ends. The CDR3 loop reads CASSMTQGTYEQYF. DNA for the CDR3: TGCGCCAGCAGCATGACGCAGGGGACCTACGAGCAGTACTTC. The full variable domain, completed using reference TRBV5-1 and TRBJ2-7, is KAGVTQTPRYLIKTRGQQVTLSCSPISGHRSVSWYQQTPGQGLQFLFEYFSETQRNKGNFPGRFSGRQFSNSRSEMNVSTLELGDSALYLCASSMTQGTYEQYFGPGTRLTVT.

The chain couples TRBV2 to TRBJ1-4; D not resolved. Between the trimmed V and J ends, which lost 6 bases and 7 bases, there was a span of 15 bases. The CDR3 sequence is 14 residues long. Germline lookup yields CDR1 SNHLY and CDR2 FYNNEI. This CDR3 reads CASSLDVVGEKLFF. DNA of the CDR3: TGTGCCAGCAGCTTGGACGTGGTCGGTGAAAAACTGTTTTTT.

V and J are TRBV7-9 and TRBJ2-1; 9 bases match TRBD2. V lost 1 base and J lost 8; bases outside the gene matches: 6. Per the germline V gene, CDR1 is SEHNR and CDR2 is FQNEAQ (reference sequence). The length of the CDR3 is 15 residues. CDR3 bases: TGTGCCAGCAGCTTAGGTAGCGGGAGTGGCTATGAGCAGTTCTTC. Its translation is CASSLGSGSGYEQFF.

Notes on this clonotype: At one end, the junction sequence differs from germline, possibly due to a read error. The chain links TRBV7-6 to TRBJ1-2; D uncertain. Per germline, CDR1 SGHVS and CDR2 FNYEAQ. CDR3 size: 13 residues. Here the CDR3 reads CASSLQPNCGYTF. The CDR3 DNA reads as TGTGCCAGCAGCTTACAGCCTAACTGTGGCTACACCTTC.

Turning to this clonotype: Mismatch with germline at one junction end may stem from a read error. The chain couples TRBV10-3 to TRBJ2-3, with TRBD2 matching over 7 bases. Germline values: CDR1 ENHRY, CDR2 SYGVKD. The CDR3 is 18 residues long. This CDR3 reads CATSELRAGVGATDTQYF. The CDR3 DNA is TGTGCCACCAGTGAGCTCCGCGCGGGAGTAGGGGCGACAGATACGCAGTATTTT.

The chain recombines TRBV7-9 with TRBJ1-5; D remains unclear. Trimming took off 4 bases at V and 13 bases at J, with 20 bases between the two ends. CDR1 and CDR2 (germline): SEHNR, FQNEAQ (reference sequence). This CDR3 is built from 14 residues. CDR3 sequence: CASSSPGVDPAQHF. DNA for the CDR3: TGTGCCAGCAGCTCACCGGGAGTTGATCCCGCTCAGCATTTT.